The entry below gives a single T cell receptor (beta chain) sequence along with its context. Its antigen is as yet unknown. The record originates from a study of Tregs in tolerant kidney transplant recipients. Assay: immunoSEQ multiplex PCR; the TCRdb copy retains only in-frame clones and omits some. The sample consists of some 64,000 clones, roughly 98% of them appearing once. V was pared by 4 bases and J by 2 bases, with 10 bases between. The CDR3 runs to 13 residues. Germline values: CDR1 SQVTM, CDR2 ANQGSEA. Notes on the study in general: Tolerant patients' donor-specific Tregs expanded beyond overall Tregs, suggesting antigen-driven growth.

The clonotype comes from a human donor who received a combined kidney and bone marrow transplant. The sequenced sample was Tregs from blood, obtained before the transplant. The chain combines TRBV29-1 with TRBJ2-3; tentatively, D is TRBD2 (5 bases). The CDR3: CSVGLGATDTQYF. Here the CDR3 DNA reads TGCAGCGTTGGACTGGGAGCCACAGATACGCAGTATTTT.